Each of the 17 T cell receptor beta chains below was sequenced from the same sample in a study of T cells in Graves' hyperthyroidism and ophthalmopathy. TCR beta CDR3 sequences were amplified from RNA transcripts. HTBI primers were employed in a first-round RT-PCR of the TCR CDR3. TCRdb passed the multiplex PCR reads through MiXCR, listing each CDR3 protein once. The data hold about 270,000 distinct CDR3 sequences, with roughly 20% observed a single time. The sequenced sample consisted of blood. The receptors stem from a man aged 30-40 years with Graves' ophthalmopathy.

Ten or more counts support this clonotype. V gene TRBV2 combines with J gene TRBJ2-1; 10 bases are a match to TRBD2. The CDR3 loop spans 16 amino acids. CDR1 and CDR2 (germline): SNHLY, FYNNEI. V shed 2 bases, J shed 5 bases, and the junction held 6 bases outside the gene matches. CDR3 sequence (DNA): TGTGCCAGCAGTGAATTTCCACTAGCGGGAAACAATGAGCAGTTCTTC. The encoded protein is CASSEFPLAGNNEQFF.

This clonotype showed up just a few times. For the CDR3, the DNA is TGTGCCACCTTCGTGGACCGCGAAACTGAAAAACTGTTTTTT. Protein product: CATFVDRETEKLFF. The chain combines TRBV24-1 with TRBJ1-4, with D uncertain. CDR1 is KGHDR, CDR2 SFDVKD, per germline. Trimming left V 9 bases short and J 7 bases short, with 17 bases between. CDR3 size: 14 residues.

The genes are TRBV30 and TRBJ1-6, with a weak D call TRBD1 (5 bases). Germline lookup yields CDR1 GTSNPN and CDR2 SVGIG (reference sequence). The germline V and J ends were trimmed by 2 bases and 8 bases, with 19 bases remaining between them. There are 16 residues in the CDR3. The CDR3 region is CAWSPDISSGHSPLHF. In DNA, the CDR3 is TGTGCCTGGAGTCCGGACATTTCCTCGGGACATTCACCCCTCCACTTT. The full variable domain, completed using reference TRBV30 and TRBJ1-6, is SQTIHQWPATLVQPVGSPLSLECTVEGTSNPNLYWYRQAAGRGLQLLFYSVGIGQISSEVPQNLSASRPQDRQFILSSKKLLLSDSGFYLCAWSPDISSGHSPLHFGNGTRLTVT.

The V gene is TRBV7-9, the J gene TRBJ1-3; D might be TRBD1 (5 bases). The CDR3 runs 15 residues. Germline-derived CDR1 and CDR2 are SEHNR and FQNEAQ (reference sequence). V lost 1 base to trimming and J lost 2 bases, with 9 bases between them. DNA of the CDR3: TGTGCCAGCAGCTTAGTACAGACAGCTGGAAACACCATATATTTT. Its protein product is CASSLVQTAGNTIYF.

Remarks on this clonotype: Given a much more abundant clone one base away, this may be a read error. This chain connects TRBV2 to TRBJ1-5; 7 nucleotides agree with TRBD1. V gave up 3 bases and J gave up 9 bases; unmatched junction bases: 14. Germline V lookup: CDR1 SNHLY, CDR2 FYNNEI. The CDR3 is 16 amino acids. The CDR3: CASSDADRVKRRPQHF. CDR3 coding DNA: TGTGCCAGCAGTGACGCCGACAGGGTAAAACGTCGGCCCCAGCATTTT.

This clonotype appeared many times. The rearrangement joins TRBV15 to TRBJ1-1, with TRBD1 as a possible D gene (6 bases). Trimming pared 3 bases from V and 2 bases from J, leaving 16 bases between. Germline CDR1 reads LNHNV; CDR2 reads YYDKDF (reference sequence). The CDR3 spans 16 residues. The CDR3 loop reads CATSRARTVGNTEAFF. As DNA, the CDR3 is TGTGCCACCAGCAGGGCTAGGACAGTTGGAAACACTGAAGCTTTCTTT.

This clonotype was seen many times. The chain has TRBV5-1 and TRBJ2-3; the D gene is possibly TRBD2 (7 bases). This CDR3 has 15 residues. Trimming left V 4 bases short and J 1 base short, with 13 bases between. Germline V gene sequence: CDR1 SGHRS, CDR2 YFSETQ. The CDR3 reads CASSVTGRGTDTQYF. The CDR3 DNA is TGCGCCAGCAGCGTCACAGGGAGGGGCACAGATACGCAGTATTTT.

This clonotype has only a few counts. The chain recombines TRBV28 with TRBJ1-6; possibly TRBD1 for D (5 bases). Germline lookup yields CDR1 MDHEN and CDR2 SYDVKM. The length of the CDR3 is 13 residues. The ends were cut back, 4 bases at V and 10 bases at J, with 11 bases in the middle. CDR3 protein: CASSWTHGSPLHF. The CDR3 DNA reads TGTGCCAGCAGTTGGACACATGGCTCACCCCTCCACTTT.

The rearrangement links TRBV12-5 to TRBJ1-1, with 7 bases identical to TRBD1. Germline assignment: CDR1 LGHNT and CDR2 FRNRAP. V trimming: 7 bases; J trimming: 3 bases; junction bases outside the gene matches: 5. The CDR3 covers 13 residues. CDR3 in DNA: TGTGCTAGTGCCTCCAGGGGGGACACTGAAGCTTTCTTT. It yields the protein CASASRGDTEAFF.

This clonotype was seen repeatedly, ten times or more. The rearrangement joins TRBV28 to TRBJ1-1; perhaps TRBD1 as D (5 bases). The germline V gene has CDR1 MDHEN and CDR2 SYDVKM. V gave up 1 base and J gave up 4 bases, with 10 bases separating them. The CDR3 consists of 14 residues. CDR3 DNA sequence: TGTGCCAGCAGTTTATCTCAGGGTGGCACTGAAGCTTTCTTT. Protein: CASSLSQGGTEAFF.

This chain links TRBV5-1 with TRBJ2-7, with D tentatively TRBD1 (7 bases). V gave up 0 bases and J gave up 2 bases, with 12 bases separating them. The germline gives CDR1 SGHRS, CDR2 YFSETQ. The CDR3 is made up of 15 amino acids. The chain's CDR3 is CASSLAFRGAYEQYF. CDR3 in DNA: TGCGCCAGCAGCTTGGCGTTCAGGGGGGCCTACGAGCAGTACTTC.

This clonotype was found many times. The chain links TRBV27 to TRBJ2-1, with 8 bases lining up with TRBD2. The CDR3 runs 14 residues. V lost 3 bases to trimming and J lost 5 bases; unmatched junction nucleotides: 3. The V gene's germline CDR1 is MNHEY and CDR2 SMNVEV (reference sequence). The CDR3 here is CASSFGGGNNEQFF. The CDR3 coding sequence is TGTGCCAGCAGTTTCGGCGGGGGGAACAATGAGCAGTTCTTC.

The CDR3 reads CSARGAGTAAYEQYF. The CDR3, as DNA: TGCAGTGCTAGAGGGGCCGGGACAGCGGCCTACGAGCAGTACTTC. The chain is built from TRBV20-1 and TRBJ2-7; 7 bases match TRBD1. V was clipped by 1 base and J by 2 bases; unmatched bases: 8. The germline gives CDR1 DFQATT, CDR2 SNEGSKA (reference sequence). The CDR3 spans 15 residues.

This clonotype has ten or more counts. V gene TRBV24-1 combines with J gene TRBJ2-3; D may match TRBD1 or TRBD2 (5 bases each). Trimming stripped 5 bases from V and 0 bases from J, with 11 bases between. The CDR3 is 15 amino acids. CDR1 is KGHDR and CDR2 is SFDVKD in the germline V gene. The CDR3 loop is CATSAGTASTDTQYF. In DNA form, the CDR3 reads TGTGCCACCAGTGCTGGGACGGCTAGCACAGATACGCAGTATTTT.

This sequence joins TRBV28 and TRBJ2-1, with 11 nucleotides matching TRBD2. The CDR3 has 17 amino acids. The ends lost 6 bases at V and 7 bases at J; junction bases unmatched: 14. Germline-derived CDR1 and CDR2 are MDHEN and SYDVKM. The DNA of the CDR3 is TGTGCCAGCAGGACACTAGCGGGAGATACGTCGAAGAATGAGCAGTTCTTC. Its translation: CASRTLAGDTSKNEQFF. Drawing the rest from reference TRBV28 and TRBJ2-1, the complete variable domain is DVKVTQSSRYLVKRTGEKVFLECVQDMDHENMFWYRQDPGLGLRLIYFSYDVKMKEKGDIPEGYSVSREKKERFSLILESASTNQTSMYLCASRTLAGDTSKNEQFFGPGTRLTVL.

This chain joins TRBV6-2 or TRBV6-3 and TRBJ1-4; 9 bases match TRBD1. There are 13 residues in the CDR3. J gave up 7 bases and V 8 bases, and 5 bases lay outside the gene matches. Germline V lookup: CDR1 MNHEY, CDR2 SVGEGT. CDR3 protein: CASGGQGVEKLFF. The CDR3 DNA follows: TGTGCCAGCGGGGGACAGGGTGTTGAAAAACTGTTTTTT.

The V gene is TRBV6-1, the J gene TRBJ2-3; 10 positions agree with TRBD1. CDR1 is MNHNS and CDR2 is SASEGT in the germline V gene. This CDR3 comprises 14 residues. The ends lost 10 bases at V and 6 bases at J; junction bases unmatched: 10. As DNA, the CDR3 is TGTGCCACCCGTCCGGGACAGGGGTCCGATACGCAGTATTTT. It specifies CATRPGQGSDTQYF.